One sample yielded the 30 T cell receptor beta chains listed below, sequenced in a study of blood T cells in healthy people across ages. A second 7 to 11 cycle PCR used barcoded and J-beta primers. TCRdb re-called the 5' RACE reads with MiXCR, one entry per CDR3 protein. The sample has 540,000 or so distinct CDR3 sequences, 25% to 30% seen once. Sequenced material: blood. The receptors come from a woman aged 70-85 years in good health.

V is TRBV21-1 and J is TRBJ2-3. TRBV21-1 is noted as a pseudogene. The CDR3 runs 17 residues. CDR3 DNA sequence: TGTGCCAGCAGCCCACCTGGGAAGAAATTGGGCACAGATACGCAGTATTTT. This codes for CASSPPGKKLGTDTQYF.

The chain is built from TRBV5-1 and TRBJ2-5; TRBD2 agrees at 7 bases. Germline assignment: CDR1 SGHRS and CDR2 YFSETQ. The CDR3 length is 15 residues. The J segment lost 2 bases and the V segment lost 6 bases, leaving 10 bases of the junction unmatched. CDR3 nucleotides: TGCGCCAGCAACTGGACCGGGACTACGCAAGAGACCCAGTACTTC. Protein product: CASNWTGTTQETQYF.

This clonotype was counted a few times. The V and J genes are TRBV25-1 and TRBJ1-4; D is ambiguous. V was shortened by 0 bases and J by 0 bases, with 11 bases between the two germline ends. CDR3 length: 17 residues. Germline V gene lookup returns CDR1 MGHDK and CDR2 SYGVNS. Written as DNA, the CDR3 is TGTGCCAGCAGTGAATACGGACGGAGTGCAACTAATGAAAAACTGTTTTTT. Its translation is CASSEYGRSATNEKLFF.

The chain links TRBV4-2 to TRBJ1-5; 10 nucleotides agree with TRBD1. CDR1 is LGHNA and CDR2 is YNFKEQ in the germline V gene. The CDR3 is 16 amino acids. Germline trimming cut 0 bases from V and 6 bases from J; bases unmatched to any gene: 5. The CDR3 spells CASSQDGTGDGQPQHF. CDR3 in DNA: TGTGCCAGCAGCCAAGATGGGACAGGGGACGGTCAGCCCCAGCATTTT.

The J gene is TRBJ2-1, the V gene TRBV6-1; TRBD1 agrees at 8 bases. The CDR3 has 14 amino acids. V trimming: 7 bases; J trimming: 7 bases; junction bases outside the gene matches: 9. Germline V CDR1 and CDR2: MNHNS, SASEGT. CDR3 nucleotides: TGTGCCAGCATCTTGGACAGGGAGTCGAATGAGCAGTTCTTC. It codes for CASILDRESNEQFF.

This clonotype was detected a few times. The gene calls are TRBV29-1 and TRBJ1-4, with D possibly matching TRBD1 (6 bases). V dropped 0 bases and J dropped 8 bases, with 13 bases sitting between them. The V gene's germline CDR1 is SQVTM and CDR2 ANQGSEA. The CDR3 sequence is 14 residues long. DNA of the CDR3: TGCAGCGTTGAAGAGTCGGGGGCTACCGAAAAACTGTTTTTT. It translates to CSVEESGATEKLFF.

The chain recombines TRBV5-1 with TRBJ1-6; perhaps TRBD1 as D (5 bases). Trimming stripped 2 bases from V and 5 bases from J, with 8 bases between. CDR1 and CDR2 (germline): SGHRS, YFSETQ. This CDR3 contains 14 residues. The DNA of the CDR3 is TGCGCCAGCAGCTTTGGGGGAAATAATTCACCCCTCCACTTT. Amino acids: CASSFGGNNSPLHF.

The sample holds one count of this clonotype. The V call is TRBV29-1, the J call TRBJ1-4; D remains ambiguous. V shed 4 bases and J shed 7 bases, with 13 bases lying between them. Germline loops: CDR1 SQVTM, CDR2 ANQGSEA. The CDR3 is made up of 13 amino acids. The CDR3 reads CSVVGLEGEKLFF. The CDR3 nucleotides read TGCAGCGTTGTTGGCTTGGAGGGTGAAAAACTGTTTTTT.

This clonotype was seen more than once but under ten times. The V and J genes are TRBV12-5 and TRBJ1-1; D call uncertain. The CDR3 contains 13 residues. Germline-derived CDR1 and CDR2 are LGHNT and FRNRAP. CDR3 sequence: CAIGPQLNTEAFF. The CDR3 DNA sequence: TGTGCGATCGGCCCGCAGTTGAACACTGAAGCTTTCTTT. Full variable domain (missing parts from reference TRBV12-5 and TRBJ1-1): DARVTQTPRHKVTEMGQEVTMRCQPILGHNTVFWYRQTMMQGLELLAYFRNRAPLDDSGMPKDRFSAEMPDATLATLKIQPSEPRDSAVYFCAIGPQLNTEAFFGQGTRLTVV.

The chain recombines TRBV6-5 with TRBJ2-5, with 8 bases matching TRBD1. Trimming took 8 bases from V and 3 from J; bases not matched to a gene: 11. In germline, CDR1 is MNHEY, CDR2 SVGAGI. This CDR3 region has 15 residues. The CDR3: CASSSGGAGKETQYF. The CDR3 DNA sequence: TGTGCCAGCTCCTCAGGGGGCGCCGGGAAAGAGACCCAGTACTTC.

The CDR3 DNA reads TGTGCCAGCAGGATATTGGCAGGAAAACTGTTTTTT. This codes for CASRILAGKLFF. V is TRBV9 and J is TRBJ1-4; D is unresolved. CDR1 and CDR2 (germline): SGDLS, YYNGEE. The CDR3 length is 12 residues. The V and J ends lost 5 bases and 10 bases respectively, with 12 bases between them. The full variable domain, rest sourced from reference TRBV9 and TRBJ1-4, is DSGVTQTPKHLITATGQRVTLRCSPRSGDLSVYWYQQSLDQGLQFLIQYYNGEERAKGNILERFSAQQFPDLHSELNLSSLELGDSALYFCASRILAGKLFFGSGTQLSVL.

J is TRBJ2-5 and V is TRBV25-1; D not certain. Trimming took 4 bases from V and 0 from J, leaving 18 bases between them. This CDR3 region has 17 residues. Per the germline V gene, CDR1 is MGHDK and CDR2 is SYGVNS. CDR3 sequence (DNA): TGTGCCAGCAGTGCTTCTTCCGGACGGCTGGACCAAGAGACCCAGTACTTC. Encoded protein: CASSASSGRLDQETQYF.

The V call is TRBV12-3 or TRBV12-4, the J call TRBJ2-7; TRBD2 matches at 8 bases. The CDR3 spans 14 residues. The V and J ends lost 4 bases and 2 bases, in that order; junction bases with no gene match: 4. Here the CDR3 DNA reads TGTGCCAGCAGTTGGTCTAGCGGGCCCTACGAGCAGTACTTC. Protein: CASSWSSGPYEQYF.

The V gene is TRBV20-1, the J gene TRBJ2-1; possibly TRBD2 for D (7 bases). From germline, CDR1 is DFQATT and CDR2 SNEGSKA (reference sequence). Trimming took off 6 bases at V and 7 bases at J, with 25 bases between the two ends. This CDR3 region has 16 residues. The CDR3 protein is CSAGGGATWTGNEQFF. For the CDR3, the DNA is TGCAGTGCCGGAGGGGGGGCTACCTGGACTGGGAATGAGCAGTTCTTC.

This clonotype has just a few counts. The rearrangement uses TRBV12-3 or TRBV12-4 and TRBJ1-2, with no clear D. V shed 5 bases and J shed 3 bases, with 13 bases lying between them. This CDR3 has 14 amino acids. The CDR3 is CASSKDGGDYGYTF. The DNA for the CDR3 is TGTGCCAGCAGTAAGGACGGCGGGGACTATGGCTACACCTTC.

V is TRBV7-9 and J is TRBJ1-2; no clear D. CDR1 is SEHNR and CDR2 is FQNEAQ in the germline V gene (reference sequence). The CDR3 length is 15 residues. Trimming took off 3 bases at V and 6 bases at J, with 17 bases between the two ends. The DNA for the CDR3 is TGTGCCAGCAGCTTTAAACGTTCGGGAGCGGATGGCTACACCTTC. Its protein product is CASSFKRSGADGYTF.

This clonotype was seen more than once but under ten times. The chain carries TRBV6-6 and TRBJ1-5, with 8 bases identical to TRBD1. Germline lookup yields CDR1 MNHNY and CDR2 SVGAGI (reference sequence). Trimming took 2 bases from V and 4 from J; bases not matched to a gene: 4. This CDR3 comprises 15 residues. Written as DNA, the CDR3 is TGTGCCAGCAGTTACCGGGGACAGGCTAATCAGCCCCAGCATTTT. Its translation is CASSYRGQANQPQHF.

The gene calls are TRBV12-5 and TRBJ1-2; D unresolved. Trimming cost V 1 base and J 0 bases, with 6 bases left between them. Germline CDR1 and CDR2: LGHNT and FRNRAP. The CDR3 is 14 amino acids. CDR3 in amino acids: CASGLGVPNYGYTF. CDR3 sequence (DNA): TGTGCTAGTGGTTTGGGGGTGCCTAACTATGGCTACACCTTC.

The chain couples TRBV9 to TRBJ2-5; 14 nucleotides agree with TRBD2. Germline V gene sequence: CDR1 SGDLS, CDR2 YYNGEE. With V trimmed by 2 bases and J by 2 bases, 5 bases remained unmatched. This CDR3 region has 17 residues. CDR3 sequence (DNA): TGTGCCAGCAGCGTCGGATGGACTAGCGGGGGGCAAGAGACCCAGTACTTC. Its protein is CASSVGWTSGGQETQYF. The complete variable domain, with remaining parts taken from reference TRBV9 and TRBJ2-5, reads DSGVTQTPKHLITATGQRVTLRCSPRSGDLSVYWYQQSLDQGLQFLIQYYNGEERAKGNILERFSAQQFPDLHSELNLSSLELGDSALYFCASSVGWTSGGQETQYFGPGTRLLVL.

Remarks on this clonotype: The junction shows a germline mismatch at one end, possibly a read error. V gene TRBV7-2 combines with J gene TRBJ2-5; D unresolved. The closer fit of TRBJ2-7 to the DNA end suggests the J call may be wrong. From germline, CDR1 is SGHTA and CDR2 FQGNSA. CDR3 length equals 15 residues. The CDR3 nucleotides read TGTGCCTGCAGCCCGGCTGCCACAGCTTCCTACGAGCAGTACTTC. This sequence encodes CACSPAATASYEQYF.

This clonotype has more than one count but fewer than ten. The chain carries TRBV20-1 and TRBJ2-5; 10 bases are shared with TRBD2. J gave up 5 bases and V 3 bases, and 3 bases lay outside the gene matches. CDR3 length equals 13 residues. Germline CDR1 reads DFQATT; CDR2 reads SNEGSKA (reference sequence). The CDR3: CSASSGGSETQYF. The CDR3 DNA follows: TGCAGTGCTAGTAGCGGGGGGTCCGAGACCCAGTACTTC.

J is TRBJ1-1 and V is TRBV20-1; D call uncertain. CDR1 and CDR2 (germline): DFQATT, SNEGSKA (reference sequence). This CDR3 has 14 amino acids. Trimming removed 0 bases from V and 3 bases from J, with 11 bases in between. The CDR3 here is CSARDEGWDTEAFF. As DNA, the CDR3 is TGCAGTGCTAGAGATGAGGGATGGGACACTGAAGCTTTCTTT.

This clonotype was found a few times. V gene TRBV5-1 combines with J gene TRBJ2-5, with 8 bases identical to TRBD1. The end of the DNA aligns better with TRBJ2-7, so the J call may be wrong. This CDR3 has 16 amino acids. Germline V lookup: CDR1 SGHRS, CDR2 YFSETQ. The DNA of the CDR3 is TGCGCCAGCAGCTTGGAGTGGACAGGGATTGGATACGAGCAGTACTTC. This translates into CASSLEWTGIGYEQYF.

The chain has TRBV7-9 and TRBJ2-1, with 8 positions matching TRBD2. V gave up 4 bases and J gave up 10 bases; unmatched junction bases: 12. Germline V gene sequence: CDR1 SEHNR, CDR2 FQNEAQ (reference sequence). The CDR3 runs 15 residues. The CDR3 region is CASSSTGTRALEQFF. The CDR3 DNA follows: TGTGCCAGCAGCTCGACCGGGACTAGGGCGCTCGAGCAGTTCTTC. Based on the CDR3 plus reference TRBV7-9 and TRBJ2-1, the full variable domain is DTGVSQNPRHKITKRGQNVTFRCDPISEHNRLYWYRQTLGQGPEFLTYFQNEAQLEKSRLLSDRFSAERPKGSFSTLEIQRTEQGDSAMYLCASSSTGTRALEQFFGPGTRLTVL.

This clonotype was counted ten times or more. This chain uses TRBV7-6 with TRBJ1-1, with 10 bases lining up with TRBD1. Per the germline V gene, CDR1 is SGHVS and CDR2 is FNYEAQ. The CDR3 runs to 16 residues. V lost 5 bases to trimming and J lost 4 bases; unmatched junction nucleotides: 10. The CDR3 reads CASSPRDRGGATEAFF. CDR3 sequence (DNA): TGTGCCAGCAGCCCCCGGGACAGGGGAGGCGCCACTGAAGCTTTCTTT.

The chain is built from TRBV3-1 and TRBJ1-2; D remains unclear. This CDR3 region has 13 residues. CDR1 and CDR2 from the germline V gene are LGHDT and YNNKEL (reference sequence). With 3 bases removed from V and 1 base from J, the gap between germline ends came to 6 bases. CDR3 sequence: CASSHSLNYGYTF. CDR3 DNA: TGTGCCAGCAGCCACTCACTTAACTATGGCTACACCTTC.

CDR3 bases: TGTGCCAGCAGCCGGGGCGGGGGGTCGAACACCGGGGAGCTGTTTTTT. Its protein product is CASSRGGGSNTGELFF. This chain connects TRBV7-6 to TRBJ2-2, with 8 bases identical to TRBD2. From germline, CDR1 is SGHVS and CDR2 FNYEAQ. V dropped 5 bases and J dropped 0; count of bases not matched to a gene: 5. CDR3 length: 16 amino acids.

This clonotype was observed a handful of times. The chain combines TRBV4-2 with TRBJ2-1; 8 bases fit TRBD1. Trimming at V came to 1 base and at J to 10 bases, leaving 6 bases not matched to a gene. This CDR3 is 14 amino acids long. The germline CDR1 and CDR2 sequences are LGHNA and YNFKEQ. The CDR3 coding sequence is TGTGCCAGCAGCCAAGTTCAGGGGGCAACAGAGCAGTTCTTC. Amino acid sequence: CASSQVQGATEQFF.

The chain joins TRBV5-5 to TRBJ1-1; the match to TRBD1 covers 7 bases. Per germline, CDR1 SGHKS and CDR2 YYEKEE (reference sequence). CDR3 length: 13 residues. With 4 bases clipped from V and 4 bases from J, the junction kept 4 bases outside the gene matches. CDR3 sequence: CASSITGATEAFF. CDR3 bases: TGTGCCAGCAGCATTACAGGGGCCACTGAAGCTTTCTTT.

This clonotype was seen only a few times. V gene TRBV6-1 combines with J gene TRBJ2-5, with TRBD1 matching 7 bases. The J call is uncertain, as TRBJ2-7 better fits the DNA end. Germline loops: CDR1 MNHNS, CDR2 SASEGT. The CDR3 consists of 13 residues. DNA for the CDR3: TGTGCCAGCACCCGGACAGGAAAGGACGAGCAGTACTTC. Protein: CASTRTGKDEQYF.